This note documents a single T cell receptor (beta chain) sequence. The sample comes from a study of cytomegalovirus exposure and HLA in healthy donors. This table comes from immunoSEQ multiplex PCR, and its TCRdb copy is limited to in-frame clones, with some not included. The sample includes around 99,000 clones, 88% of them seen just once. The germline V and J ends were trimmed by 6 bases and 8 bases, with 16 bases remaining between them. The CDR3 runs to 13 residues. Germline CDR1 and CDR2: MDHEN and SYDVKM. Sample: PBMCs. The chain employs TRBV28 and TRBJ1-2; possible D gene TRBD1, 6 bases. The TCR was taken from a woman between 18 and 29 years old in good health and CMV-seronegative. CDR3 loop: CASRRGQMDGYTF. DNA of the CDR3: TGTGCCAGCAGGCGGGGGCAGATGGACGGCTACACCTTC.